This T cell receptor (beta chain) was profiled in a study of regulatory T cells in long-lasting Graves disease (dated by TCRdb to the early 2020s). The study in broad terms: Patients with newly diagnosed Graves' disease had been on antithyroid drugs for under 3 months. Peripheral blood TCR sequencing and RNA sequencing compared persistent Graves' disease patients with newly diagnosed Graves' disease patients. The study took place in China and was registered as a clinical trial. A total of 33 samples underwent TCR sequencing, from around 13 patients with persistent Graves' disease and roughly 20 patients with newly diagnosed Graves' disease.

This clonotype was seen more than once but under ten times. Its recognized antigen is unknown. No clone much larger than this one lies a single base away; base qualities are absent. What the research found in general, with its limitations: The small sample size was acknowledged by the authors as a limitation that may reduce accuracy. Only peripheral blood was studied, because thyroid tissue, the primary lesion, was inaccessible. Only the TCR beta chain was sequenced and analyzed. Preferential use of TRBV28, TRBJ1-2 and TRBJ2-5 was observed in persistent disease, whereas TRBV20-1 and TRBJ2-1 were favored in newly diagnosed disease. Compared with newly diagnosed patients, patients with persistent Graves' disease had lower TCR Shannon entropy and fewer highly expanded clones, which suggests clonal expansion. Patients with persistent disease shared more public clonotypes (under 3,000) than newly diagnosed patients did (966).

To prepare the library, multiplex PCR was applied. The run used an Illumina HiSeq 4000. To build TCR beta libraries, CDR3 regions were amplified by Arm-PCR using iRepertoire HTBI primers. Before sequencing, the PCR products underwent gel purification. As for the original processing: Across samples, fewer than 70 TRBV and approximately 15 TRBJ segments were identified and used for gene usage analysis of CDR3 amino acid clonotypes. COPE and FqMerger were used to merge filtered high-quality paired reads into contigs. BLAST was used to align contigs to IMGT TRBV, TRBD and TRBJ reference genes, with CDR3 defined following IMGT. Highly expanded clones were defined as clonotypes with a frequency above 0.1%. Shannon entropy was used to measure repertoire diversity, and the Gini coefficient was used to measure V-J evenness. A clonotype found in more than one individual was treated as public. TCRdb ran its own pipeline on the public reads, namely fastp trimming at Q25 and MiXCR clone calling, and kept in-frame beta chains. A single entry per CDR3 protein holds the most common genes and DNA from its merged rows. These V and J calls originate from TCRdb's pipeline instead of the authors' own analysis. This sample lists roughly 610,000 distinct CDR3 sequences; 15% to 20% were detected once. Of the sample, 12% falls within the top ten clones.

Counted from cysteine to phenylalanine, this CDR3 has 14 amino acids. Only the CDR3 DNA stays, 42 bases, in frame from base 1. The germline V gene yields SGHTA for CDR1 and FQGNSA for CDR2. V gives up 5 bases and J gives up 1 base, and the segment between their germline ends measures 11 bases. The label giving this sample's time point can be read as: newly diagnosed GD, antithyroid drugs for less than 3 months. RNA was extracted from PBMCs in TRIzol for both TCR sequencing and RNA sequencing. Graves' disease was diagnosed according to American Thyroid Association guidelines. Patients were recruited from an endocrinology department in Xi'an, China. Each patient gave about 10 milliliters of peripheral blood, collected in an EDTA anticoagulant tube. Ficoll Paque Plus density gradient separation was used to isolate PBMCs, and no further T cell sorting was done. An Agilent 2100 Bioanalyzer and agarose gel were used to check RNA quality, while a NanoDrop 2000 measured RNA concentration.

These same records also appear under a second study, on T cells in Graves' hyperthyroidism and ophthalmopathy. The second investigation adds: Stable Graves' hyperthyroidism was defined as no progression to ophthalmopathy during 18 months of follow-up. The hyperthyroidism patients were between 18 and 65 years old and newly diagnosed, with a disease duration of less than 2 months. Any patient with an uncontrolled infection, another autoimmune disease, pregnancy or lactation was excluded. Diagnoses relied on clinical symptoms, serum thyroxine and TRAb, thyroid ultrasound and orbital computed tomography. The TCR CDR3 was subjected to a first round of RT-PCR using the HTBI primer set and the Qiagen OneStep RT-PCR kit. Blood samples also contained most of the expanded thyroid clonotypes (frequency above 0.001), which suggests that blood repertoires may reflect thyroid immune responses. A 13 V-J signature model separated ophthalmopathy from stable hyperthyroidism, with around 91% sensitivity and about 81% specificity in cross-validation and 80%/75% in testing. In validation, the model predicted progression to ophthalmopathy with roughly 70% sensitivity and less than 80% specificity, a median of approximately 6.7 months before onset. A discovery cohort of about a hundred patients, roughly 40 with Graves' ophthalmopathy and approximately 57 with stable Graves' hyperthyroidism, was used to find distinguishing TCR V-J signatures. Whether ophthalmopathy could be predicted prospectively was tested in an independent validation cohort made up of under 20 hyperthyroidism patients plus 17 patients who later progressed to ophthalmopathy. The 100 discovery patients were randomly divided into training and test sets at a 7:3 ratio. Thyroid tissue and blood T-cell repertoires from more than five Graves' hyperthyroidism patients were also compared in the study. Once sampling was done, hyperthyroidism patients were given methimazole at a starting dose of 30 mg daily, whereas ophthalmopathy patients were given high-dose intravenous methylprednisolone. The libraries were constructed in a second round of multiplex PCR and then size-selected and purified. Sequencing of the libraries was done on an Illumina HiSeq2000 using paired-end 100 bp reads. SOAPnuke was used to process the raw data, with reads discarded if the reads contained adapters or uncalled bases, had a mean Phred below 15, or lacked an exact constant-primer or identifier match. COPE v1.2.5 was used to merge high-quality paired reads, and clonotypes were defined as unique nucleotide sequences. MiTCR v1.1 was used to align the clonotypes against IMGT TRBV, TRBD and TRBJ reference segments. Analysis was restricted to V-J combinations with a frequency above 0.0001, which covered over 98% of repertoires. The TCS score was defined as the ratio of F50 (clonal expansion) to E x V (chaos), calculated using BLOSUM62-based TCRdist between CDR3 peptides within each V-J. Welch's t-statistics and random forest reduced 514 V-J features to roughly 13, which were used in a naive Bayes classifier (R e1071). No statistical method was used to fix the sample size in advance, and group allocation was not hidden from the investigators. According to the paper, TCR Vbeta CDR3 sequencing was carried out on 135 peripheral blood samples, which came from under 50 ophthalmopathy, around 74 hyperthyroidism and roughly 17 progressor patients.

This specimen was peripheral blood mononuclear cells (PBMCs), taken at new diagnosis, from a patient treated with antithyroid drugs. This chain joins TRBV7-2 to TRBJ1-1; no D gene can be assigned with confidence. The TCR originated in a man aged 18 to 30 with Graves disease. Donor details come from another sample of the same person, matched by shared clones. The CDR3 region: CASSPQVGNTEAFF. The DNA sequence is given as TGTGCCAGCAGCCCCCAAGTGGGGAACACTGAAGCTTTCTTT.